These 21 T cell receptor beta chains share one sample of origin, sequenced in a study of T cells in Graves' hyperthyroidism and ophthalmopathy. Template material for amplifying TCR beta CDR3 regions consisted of RNA transcripts. A set of HTBI primers served as the primers for a first-round RT-PCR of the TCR CDR3. One entry per CDR3 protein results from TCRdb running MiXCR on the multiplex PCR reads. This sample has about 290,000 distinct CDR3 sequences, with about 13% found just once. The sequenced sample was blood. The receptors here all came from a woman between 40 and 55 years old with Graves' hyperthyroidism.

This clonotype was seen only once. The rearrangement joins TRBV18 to TRBJ1-2, with D possibly TRBD1 on 6 matching bases. The CDR3 sequence is 15 residues long. Germline values: CDR1 KGHSH, CDR2 LQKENI. V gave up 3 bases and J gave up 1 base, with 12 bases separating them. In DNA form, the CDR3 reads TGTGCCAGCTCACCGGGACAATCACATAACTATGGCTACACCTTC. This codes for CASSPGQSHNYGYTF.

The V and J genes are TRBV5-8 and TRBJ1-3; 7 bases align to TRBD1. V lost 4 bases, J lost 4 bases, and 11 bases stayed unmatched. Germline-derived CDR1 and CDR2 are SGHTS and YDEGEE. This CDR3 is built from 16 residues. For the CDR3, the DNA is TGTGCCAGCAGCCCCCAGGGGGGCCGACCCGGAAACACCATATATTTT. Residues: CASSPQGGRPGNTIYF.

Many counts were recorded for this clonotype. The chain is built from TRBV12-5 and TRBJ1-1, with a weak D call TRBD1 (5 bases). The V end was cut by 7 bases, the J end by 4 bases, with 22 bases between. Germline V CDR1 and CDR2: LGHNT, FRNRAP. This CDR3 is built from 16 residues. This chain's CDR3 is CASATSVGVKSTEAFF. CDR3 sequence (DNA): TGTGCTAGTGCCACCAGTGTGGGGGTAAAAAGCACTGAAGCTTTCTTT.

This clonotype was detected once. The CDR3 spells CASSMAHLEKLFF. In DNA, the CDR3 is TGTGCCAGTAGTATGGCCCACTTGGAAAAACTGTTTTTT. The rearrangement uses TRBV19 and TRBJ1-4, with no clear D. Trimming shortened V by 3 bases and J by 8 bases, and 10 bases separated the two germline ends. This CDR3 is 13 amino acids long. Germline loops: CDR1 LNHDA, CDR2 SQIVND (reference sequence).

This chain uses TRBV10-3 with TRBJ2-5; D ambiguous. The CDR3 is 13 residues long. Germline V gene sequence: CDR1 ENHRY, CDR2 SYGVKD. Between the trimmed V and J ends, which lost 6 bases and 5 bases, there was a span of 13 bases. This chain's CDR3 is CAIRPLEEETQYF. CDR3 coding DNA: TGTGCCATCAGGCCCCTAGAGGAGGAGACCCAGTACTTC.

The table lists this clonotype with many counts. V and J are TRBV7-6 and TRBJ1-2; tentatively, D is TRBD1 (6 bases). From germline, CDR1 is SGHVS and CDR2 FNYEAQ. The CDR3 has 16 amino acids. V shed 2 bases and J shed 4 bases, with 17 bases lying between them. The CDR3 spells CASSLRIGGGGYGYTF. Here the CDR3 DNA reads TGTGCCAGCAGCTTAAGGATTGGCGGGGGCGGCTATGGCTACACCTTC.

This clonotype was detected many times. The J gene is TRBJ1-1, the V gene TRBV5-1; no definite D call. Trimming pared 2 bases from V and 5 bases from J, leaving 10 bases between. This CDR3 has 13 amino acids. The germline V gene has CDR1 SGHRS and CDR2 YFSETQ. The CDR3 reads CASSLVPGTEAFF. CDR3 bases: TGCGCCAGCAGCTTAGTACCGGGGACTGAAGCTTTCTTT.

This clonotype was counted at least ten times. V and J are TRBV7-8 and TRBJ1-1, with D unresolved. The CDR3 is 13 residues long. Germline values: CDR1 SGHVS, CDR2 FQNEAQ. Trimming removed 5 bases from V and 7 bases from J, with 14 bases in between. The CDR3 here is CASSPSWRSEAFF. The CDR3 nucleotides are TGTGCCAGCAGCCCCTCTTGGAGGAGTGAAGCTTTCTTT.

In this sample, this clonotype turned up a few times. The rearrangement uses TRBV10-1 and TRBJ2-2; 7 nucleotides line up with TRBD2. Germline V lookup: CDR1 WNHNN, CDR2 SYGVQD (reference sequence). The CDR3 totals 15 residues. The V segment lost 8 bases and the J segment 1 base; nucleotides outside the gene matches: 7. As DNA, the CDR3 is TGCGCCAGCGCTGCGGGAGAGGGGAACACCGGGGAGCTGTTTTTT. Its protein product is CASAAGEGNTGELFF.

This chain uses TRBV4-2 with TRBJ1-2; D gene uncertain. Germline V gene lookup returns CDR1 LGHNA and CDR2 YNFKEQ. This CDR3 comprises 15 residues. V was cut by 0 bases and J by 4 bases, with 12 bases left in between. The CDR3 region has the DNA TGTGCCAGCAGCCAAGAGGCCATGAGTGGCTATGGCTACACCTTC. Protein product: CASSQEAMSGYGYTF.

The chain recombines TRBV9 with TRBJ2-3; TRBD2 aligns across 7 bases. The germline V gene encodes CDR1 SGDLS and CDR2 YYNGEE. The CDR3 is 16 residues long. V shed 4 bases and J 4 bases; nucleotides not matched to a gene: 12. CDR3 coding DNA: TGTGCCAGCAGCCCCGAGGGCGCGGGAGTAGCAGATACGCAGTATTTT. Amino acid sequence: CASSPEGAGVADTQYF.

Ten or more counts support this clonotype. The genes are TRBV28 and TRBJ1-6; D gene ambiguous. Trimming took 7 bases from V and 5 from J, leaving 12 bases between them. The CDR3 has 14 residues. Looked up from germline, CDR1 is MDHEN and CDR2 is SYDVKM. The DNA for the CDR3 is TGTGCCAGCATGAAAGACCTAGATAATTCACCCCTCCACTTT. Its translation is CASMKDLDNSPLHF.

This clonotype has at least ten counts. The chain has TRBV20-1 and TRBJ1-1, with D uncertain. This CDR3 is built from 12 residues. The ends were cut back, 3 bases at V and 1 base at J, with 6 bases in the middle. Germline CDR1 DFQATT, CDR2 SNEGSKA (reference sequence). The CDR3 DNA is TGCAGTGCTAGTACGACGAACACTGAAGCTTTCTTT. The encoded protein is CSASTTNTEAFF.

The table lists this clonotype with many counts. CDR3 loop: CASSQGGDEQYF. The CDR3 bases are TGTGCCAGCAGCCAGGGGGGGGACGAGCAGTACTTC. The chain couples TRBV7-8 to TRBJ2-7, with D perhaps being TRBD1 or TRBD2 (7 bases each). Germline loops: CDR1 SGHVS, CDR2 FQNEAQ. V lost 5 bases, J lost 5 bases, and 10 bases lay in between. The CDR3 consists of 12 residues.

This clonotype was counted only a few times. The chain employs TRBV28 and TRBJ2-2; no reliable D call. This CDR3 contains 15 residues. CDR1 MDHEN and CDR2 SYDVKM come from the germline V gene. The V gene lost 2 bases and the J gene lost 6 bases, with 13 bases spanning the gap. The CDR3 coding sequence is TGTGCCAGCAGTTTAGTGGACCCGTTGTCCGGGGAGCTGTTTTTT. Translated: CASSLVDPLSGELFF.

This clonotype was counted only a few times. The gene calls are TRBV27 and TRBJ2-5; TRBD2 might be the D (5 bases). V shed 6 bases and J shed 5 bases, with 13 bases lying between them. The CDR3 is 13 amino acids. Germline CDR1 and CDR2: MNHEY and SMNVEV (reference sequence). CDR3 sequence: CASRLTSYETQYF. In DNA, the CDR3 is TGTGCCAGCAGGCTCACTAGTTACGAGACCCAGTACTTC.

V is TRBV28 and J is TRBJ2-5; 9 bases match TRBD2. V shed 6 bases, J shed 1 base, and the junction held 9 bases outside the gene matches. This CDR3 has 16 amino acids. Germline V gene data show CDR1 as MDHEN and CDR2 as SYDVKM. The CDR3: CASSALSGRTQETQYF. CDR3 DNA: TGTGCCAGCAGCGCACTCAGCGGGAGGACCCAAGAGACCCAGTACTTC.

This clonotype was counted ten times or more. The V and J genes are TRBV2 and TRBJ2-5; the D gene is possibly TRBD1 (7 bases). CDR1 and CDR2 from the germline V gene are SNHLY and FYNNEI. Between the trimmed V and J ends, which lost 6 bases and 3 bases, there was a span of 14 bases. There are 14 residues in the CDR3. In DNA, the CDR3 is TGTGCCAGCAGGGCGGGACAGCAGAAAGAGACCCAGTACTTC. It yields the protein CASRAGQQKETQYF.

The table lists this clonotype with many counts. This sequence joins TRBV30 and TRBJ2-7, with D hard to call. The CDR3 loop spans 13 amino acids. Looked up from germline, CDR1 is GTSNPN and CDR2 is SVGIG (reference sequence). CDR3: CAPGAPPAYEQYF. The CDR3 DNA reads as TGTGCTCCCGGTGCCCCCCCGGCCTACGAGCAGTACTTC.

This clonotype was recorded a few times. The chain joins TRBV24-1 to TRBJ2-5; D gene ambiguous. The CDR3 consists of 14 residues. Between the trimmed V and J ends, which lost 4 bases and 5 bases, there was a span of 13 bases. Germline CDR1 is KGHDR and CDR2 is SFDVKD. CDR3 DNA sequence: TGTGCCACCAGTGAAGGCTCGGGCCGGGAGACCCAGTACTTC. This encodes CATSEGSGRETQYF.

There are many counts of this clonotype. The V and J genes are TRBV12-3 or TRBV12-4 and TRBJ1-1, with a tentative D call TRBD1 (5 bases). Deletions cut 4 bases from V and 0 bases from J, with 6 bases between. This CDR3 has 13 residues. Here the CDR3 DNA reads TGTGCCAGCAGTTCGGGACTGAACACTGAAGCTTTCTTT. Residues: CASSSGLNTEAFF.